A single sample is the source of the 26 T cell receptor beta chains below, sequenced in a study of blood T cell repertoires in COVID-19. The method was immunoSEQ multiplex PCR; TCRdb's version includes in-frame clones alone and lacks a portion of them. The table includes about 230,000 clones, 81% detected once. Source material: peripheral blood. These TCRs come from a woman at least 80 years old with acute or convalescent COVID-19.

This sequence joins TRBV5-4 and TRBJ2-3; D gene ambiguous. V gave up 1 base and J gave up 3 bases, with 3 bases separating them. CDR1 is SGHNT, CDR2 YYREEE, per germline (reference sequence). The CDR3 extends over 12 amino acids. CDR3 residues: CASSLRTDTQYF. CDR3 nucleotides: TGTGCCAGCAGCTTGCGGACAGATACGCAGTATTTT. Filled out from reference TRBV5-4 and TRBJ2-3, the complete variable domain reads ETGVTQSPTHLIKTRGQQVTLRCSSQSGHNTVSWYQQALGQGPQFIFQYYREEENGRGNFPPRFSGLQFPNYSSELNVNALELDDSALYLCASSLRTDTQYFGPGTRLTVL.

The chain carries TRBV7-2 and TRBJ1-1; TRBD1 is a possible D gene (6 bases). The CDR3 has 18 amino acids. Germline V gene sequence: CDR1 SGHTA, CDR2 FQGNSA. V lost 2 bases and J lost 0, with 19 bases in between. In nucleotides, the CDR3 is TGTGCCAGCAGCTTAAATTCTGTCGGGGGGCTTGTGAACACTGAAGCTTTCTTT. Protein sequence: CASSLNSVGGLVNTEAFF.

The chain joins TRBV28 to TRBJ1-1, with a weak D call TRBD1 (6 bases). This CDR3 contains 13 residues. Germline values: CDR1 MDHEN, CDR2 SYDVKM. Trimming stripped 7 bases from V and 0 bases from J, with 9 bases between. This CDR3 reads CASNQGMNTEAFF. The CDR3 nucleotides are TGTGCCAGCAACCAGGGGATGAACACTGAAGCTTTCTTT.

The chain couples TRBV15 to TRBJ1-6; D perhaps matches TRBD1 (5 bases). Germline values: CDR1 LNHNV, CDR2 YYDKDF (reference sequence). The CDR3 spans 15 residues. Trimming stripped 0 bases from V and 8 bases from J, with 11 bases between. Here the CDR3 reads CATSRDLGGDSPLHF. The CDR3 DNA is TGTGCCACCAGCAGAGATCTGGGGGGAGATTCACCCCTCCACTTT.

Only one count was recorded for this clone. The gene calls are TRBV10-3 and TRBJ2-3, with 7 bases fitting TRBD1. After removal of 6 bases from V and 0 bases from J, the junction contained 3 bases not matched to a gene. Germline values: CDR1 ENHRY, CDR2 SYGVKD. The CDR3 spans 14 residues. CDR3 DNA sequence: TGTGCCATCAGACCGGGACAGAGCACAGATACGCAGTATTTT. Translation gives CAIRPGQSTDTQYF.

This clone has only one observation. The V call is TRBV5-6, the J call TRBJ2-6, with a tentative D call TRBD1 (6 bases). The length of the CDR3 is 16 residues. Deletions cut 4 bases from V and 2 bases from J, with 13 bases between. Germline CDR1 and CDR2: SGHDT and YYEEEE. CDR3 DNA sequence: TGTGCCAGCAGCCTGGACAGTGTACCTGGGGCCAACGTCCTGACTTTC. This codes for CASSLDSVPGANVLTF.

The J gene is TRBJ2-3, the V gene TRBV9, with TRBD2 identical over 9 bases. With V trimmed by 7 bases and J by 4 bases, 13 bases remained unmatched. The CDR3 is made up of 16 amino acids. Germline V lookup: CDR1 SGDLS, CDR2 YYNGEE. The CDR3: CASRSAGGGAADTQYF. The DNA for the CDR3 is TGTGCCAGCCGCTCCGCTGGCGGGGGGGCCGCAGATACGCAGTATTTT.

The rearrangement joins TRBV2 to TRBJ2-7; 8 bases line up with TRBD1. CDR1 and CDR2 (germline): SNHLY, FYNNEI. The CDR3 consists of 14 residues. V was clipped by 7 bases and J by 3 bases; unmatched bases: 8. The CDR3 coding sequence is TGTGCCAGCATTCCGGGACAGGCAAGCTACGAGCAGTACTTC. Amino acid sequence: CASIPGQASYEQYF. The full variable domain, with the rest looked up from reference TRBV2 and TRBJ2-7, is EPEVTQTPSHQVTQMGQEVILRCVPISNHLYFYWYRQILGQKVEFLVSFYNNEISEKSEIFDDQFSVERPDGSNFTLKIRSTKLEDSAMYFCASIPGQASYEQYFGPGTRLTVT.

The CDR3 DNA reads TGTGCCAGCAGTTTATACCCTCCCGGTGTTGTGGGACAGCCCACAGATACGCAGTATTTT. Protein product: CASSLYPPGVVGQPTDTQYF. The chain uses TRBV28 and TRBJ2-3, with TRBD1 identical over 7 bases. V shed 1 base and J 2 bases; nucleotides not matched to a gene: 18. The length of the CDR3 is 20 residues. Germline CDR1 MDHEN, CDR2 SYDVKM.

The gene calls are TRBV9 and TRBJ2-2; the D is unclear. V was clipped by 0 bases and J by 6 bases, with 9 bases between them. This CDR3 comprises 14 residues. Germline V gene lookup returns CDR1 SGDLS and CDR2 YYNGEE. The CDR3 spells CASSVGRTSGELFF. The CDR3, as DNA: TGTGCCAGCAGCGTAGGCCGAACTTCCGGGGAGCTGTTTTTT. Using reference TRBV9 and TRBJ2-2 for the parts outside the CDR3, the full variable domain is DSGVTQTPKHLITATGQRVTLRCSPRSGDLSVYWYQQSLDQGLQFLIQYYNGEERAKGNILERFSAQQFPDLHSELNLSSLELGDSALYFCASSVGRTSGELFFGEGSRLTVL.

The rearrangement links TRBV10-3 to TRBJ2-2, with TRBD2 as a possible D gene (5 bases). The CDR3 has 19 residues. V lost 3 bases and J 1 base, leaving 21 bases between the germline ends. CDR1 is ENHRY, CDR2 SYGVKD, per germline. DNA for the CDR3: TGTGCCATCAGTGATTTTTCGTACTACCGGGGATTGAACACCGGGGAGCTGTTTTTT. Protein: CAISDFSYYRGLNTGELFF.

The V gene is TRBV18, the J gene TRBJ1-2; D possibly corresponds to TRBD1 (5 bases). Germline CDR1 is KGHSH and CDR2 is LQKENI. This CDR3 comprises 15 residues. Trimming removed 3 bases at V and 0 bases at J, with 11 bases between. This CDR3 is CASSPRQSSNYGYTF. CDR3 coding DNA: TGTGCCAGCTCACCTAGACAGAGCTCTAACTATGGCTACACCTTC.

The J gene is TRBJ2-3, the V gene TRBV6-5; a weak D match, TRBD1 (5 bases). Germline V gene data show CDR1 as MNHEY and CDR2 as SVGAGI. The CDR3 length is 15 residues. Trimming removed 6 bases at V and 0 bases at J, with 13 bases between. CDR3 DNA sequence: TGTGCCAGCAGCCTAAGGGGCCAAAGCACAGATACGCAGTATTTT. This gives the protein CASSLRGQSTDTQYF.

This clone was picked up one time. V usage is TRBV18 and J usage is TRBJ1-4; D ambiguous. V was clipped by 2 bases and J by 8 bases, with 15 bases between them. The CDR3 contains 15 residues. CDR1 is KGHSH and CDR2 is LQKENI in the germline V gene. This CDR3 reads CASSPARLEYEKLFF. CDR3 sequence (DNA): TGTGCCAGCTCACCAGCTCGACTTGAATACGAAAAACTGTTTTTT. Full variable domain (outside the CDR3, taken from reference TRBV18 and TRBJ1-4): NAGVMQNPRHLVRRRGQEARLRCSPMKGHSHVYWYRQLPEEGLKFMVYLQKENIIDESGMPKERFSAEFPKEGPSILRIQQVVRGDSAAYFCASSPARLEYEKLFFGSGTQLSVL.

The CDR3 loop is CASSVGISGPLSHIQYF. DNA of the CDR3: TGTGCCAGCAGCGTAGGGATCAGCGGGCCCTTAAGCCACATTCAGTACTTC. This chain joins TRBV9 and TRBJ2-4, with D tentatively TRBD2 (6 bases). Trimming stripped 0 bases from V and 8 bases from J, with 21 bases between. This CDR3 region has 17 residues. In germline, CDR1 is SGDLS, CDR2 YYNGEE.

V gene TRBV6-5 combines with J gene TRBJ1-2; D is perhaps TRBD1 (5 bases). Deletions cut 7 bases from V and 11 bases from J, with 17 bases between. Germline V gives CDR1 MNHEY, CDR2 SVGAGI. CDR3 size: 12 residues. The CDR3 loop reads CASTPPGGEYTF. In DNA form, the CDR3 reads TGTGCCAGCACCCCCCCGGGAGGGGAATACACCTTC.

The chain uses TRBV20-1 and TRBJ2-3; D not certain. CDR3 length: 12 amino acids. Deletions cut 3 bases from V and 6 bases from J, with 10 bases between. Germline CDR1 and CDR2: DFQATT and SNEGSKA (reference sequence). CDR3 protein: CSASLSWDTQYF. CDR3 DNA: TGCAGTGCTAGTCTTAGCTGGGATACGCAGTATTTT.

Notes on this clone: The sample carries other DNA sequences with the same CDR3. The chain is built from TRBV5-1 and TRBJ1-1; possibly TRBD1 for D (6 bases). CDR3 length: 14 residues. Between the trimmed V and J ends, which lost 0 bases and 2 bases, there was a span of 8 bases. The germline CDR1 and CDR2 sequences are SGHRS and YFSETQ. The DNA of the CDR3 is TGCGCCAGCAGCTTGGATGGGGGCAACACTGAAGCTTTCTTT. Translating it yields CASSLDGGNTEAFF. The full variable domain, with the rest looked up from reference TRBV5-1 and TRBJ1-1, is KAGVTQTPRYLIKTRGQQVTLSCSPISGHRSVSWYQQTPGQGLQFLFEYFSETQRNKGNFPGRFSGRQFSNSRSEMNVSTLELGDSALYLCASSLDGGNTEAFFGQGTRLTVV.

The CDR3 loop reads CASSLLSSGGAGTQYF. The CDR3 nucleotides are TGTGCCAGCAGCTTGTTGTCTAGCGGGGGTGCAGGAACGCAGTATTTT. The chain employs TRBV5-4 and TRBJ2-3; 10 positions match TRBD2. CDR3 size: 16 residues. The V gene end was trimmed by 1 base and the J gene end by 9 bases; junction bases not matched to a gene: 11. Germline V gene data show CDR1 as SGHNT and CDR2 as YYREEE (reference sequence).

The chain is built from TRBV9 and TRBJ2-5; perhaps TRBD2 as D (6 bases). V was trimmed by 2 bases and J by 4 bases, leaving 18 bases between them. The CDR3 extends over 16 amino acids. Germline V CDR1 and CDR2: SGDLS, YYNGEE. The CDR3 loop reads CASSVGPGVVGETQYF. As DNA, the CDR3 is TGTGCCAGCAGCGTGGGTCCGGGAGTGGTAGGAGAGACCCAGTACTTC. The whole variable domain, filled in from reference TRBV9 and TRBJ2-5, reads DSGVTQTPKHLITATGQRVTLRCSPRSGDLSVYWYQQSLDQGLQFLIQYYNGEERAKGNILERFSAQQFPDLHSELNLSSLELGDSALYFCASSVGPGVVGETQYFGPGTRLLVL.

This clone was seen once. CDR3 region: CASSKRQGRNEQFF. The CDR3 nucleotides read TGTGCCAGCAGCAAGAGACAGGGGCGCAATGAGCAGTTCTTC. The chain joins TRBV5-8 to TRBJ2-1; 8 nucleotides align to TRBD1. The CDR3 is made up of 14 amino acids. J was trimmed by 6 bases and V by 4 bases; bases with no gene match: 6. The germline V gene has CDR1 SGHTS and CDR2 YDEGEE.

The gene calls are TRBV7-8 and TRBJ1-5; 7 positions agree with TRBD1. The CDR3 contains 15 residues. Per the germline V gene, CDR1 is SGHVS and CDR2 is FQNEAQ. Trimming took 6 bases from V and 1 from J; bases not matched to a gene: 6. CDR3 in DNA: TGTGCCAGCAGGCCCTGGGGACAGAGCAATCAGCCCCAGCATTTT. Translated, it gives CASRPWGQSNQPQHF. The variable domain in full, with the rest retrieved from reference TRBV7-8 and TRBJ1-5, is GAGVSQSPRYKVAKRGQDVALRCDPISGHVSLFWYQQALGQGPEFLTYFQNEAQLDKSGLPSDRFFAERPEGSVSTLKIQRTQQEDSAVYLCASRPWGQSNQPQHFGDGTRLSIL.

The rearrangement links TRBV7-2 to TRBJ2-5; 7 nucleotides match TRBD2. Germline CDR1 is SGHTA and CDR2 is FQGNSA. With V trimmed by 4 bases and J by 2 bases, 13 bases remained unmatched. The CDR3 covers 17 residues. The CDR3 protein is CASSSRRASGLQETQYF. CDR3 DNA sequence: TGTGCCAGCAGCTCTCGGCGGGCTAGCGGACTTCAAGAGACCCAGTACTTC.

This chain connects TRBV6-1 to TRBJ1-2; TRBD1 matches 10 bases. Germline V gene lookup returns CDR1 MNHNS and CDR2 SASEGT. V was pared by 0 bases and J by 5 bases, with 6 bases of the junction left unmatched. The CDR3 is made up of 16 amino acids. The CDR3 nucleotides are TGTGCCAGCAGTGAAGCTTCGACAGGGGGCTGGTATGGCTACACCTTC. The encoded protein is CASSEASTGGWYGYTF.

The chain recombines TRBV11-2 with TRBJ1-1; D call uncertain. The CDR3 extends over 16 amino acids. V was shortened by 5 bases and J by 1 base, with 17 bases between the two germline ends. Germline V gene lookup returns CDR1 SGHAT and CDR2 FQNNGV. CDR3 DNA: TGTGCCAGCAGCGAAACGGGTGGATTTACGAACACTGAAGCTTTCTTT. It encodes CASSETGGFTNTEAFF.

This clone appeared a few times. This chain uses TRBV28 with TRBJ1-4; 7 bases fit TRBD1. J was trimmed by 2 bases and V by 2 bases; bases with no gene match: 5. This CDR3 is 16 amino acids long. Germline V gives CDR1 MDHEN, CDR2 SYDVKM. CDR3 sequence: CASSLGQAGTNEKLFF. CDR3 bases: TGTGCCAGCAGTTTAGGACAGGCGGGGACTAATGAAAAACTGTTTTTT.